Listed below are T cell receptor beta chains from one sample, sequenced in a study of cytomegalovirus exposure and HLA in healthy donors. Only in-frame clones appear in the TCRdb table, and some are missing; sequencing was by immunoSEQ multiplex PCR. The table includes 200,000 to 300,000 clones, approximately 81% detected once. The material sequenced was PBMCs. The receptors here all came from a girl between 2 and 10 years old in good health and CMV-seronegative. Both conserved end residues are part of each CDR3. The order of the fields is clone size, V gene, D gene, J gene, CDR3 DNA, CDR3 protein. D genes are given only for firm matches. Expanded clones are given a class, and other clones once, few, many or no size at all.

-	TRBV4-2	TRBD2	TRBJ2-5	TGTGCCAGCAGCCAAGGAGCGGGGGGTCGACAAGAGACCCAGTACTTC	CASSQGAGGRQETQYF
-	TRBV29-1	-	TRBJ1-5	TGCAGCGTTGGGCAGGGGCTAAATCAGCCCCAGCATTTT	CSVGQGLNQPQHF
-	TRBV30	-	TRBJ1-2	TGTGCCTGGAGTGTAGCTGCAGGCTATGGCTACACCTTC	CAWSVAAGYGYTF
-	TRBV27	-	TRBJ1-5	TGTGCCAGCAGTCCAGATCCATTACAGCCCCAGCATTTT	CASSPDPLQPQHF
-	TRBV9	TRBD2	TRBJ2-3	TGTGCCAGCAGCGTTCGACTAGCGGGGGGCTCAGATACGCAGTATTTT	CASSVRLAGGSDTQYF
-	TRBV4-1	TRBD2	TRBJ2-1	TGCGCCAGCAGCCACAGAAGCGGGACGGATTACAATGAGCAGTTCTTC	CASSHRSGTDYNEQFF
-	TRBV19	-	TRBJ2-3	TGTGCCAGTAGTACCCCTAGCGCAAGCACAGATACGCAGTATTTT	CASSTPSASTDTQYF
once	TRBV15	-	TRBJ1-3	TGTGCCACCAGAAGAGACAGGATGGGCAACACCATATATTTT	CATRRDRMGNTIYF
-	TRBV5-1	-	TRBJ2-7	TGCGCCAGCAGCTTGGAGACAACCTACGAGCAGTACTTC	CASSLETTYEQYF
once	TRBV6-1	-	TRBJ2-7	TGTGCCTTTTCGACAGTTACCTACGAGCAGTACTTC	CAFSTVTYEQYF
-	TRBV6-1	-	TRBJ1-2	TGTGCCAGCAGTGAATGGGGAGGGCCGTACTATGGCTACACCTTC	CASSEWGGPYYGYTF
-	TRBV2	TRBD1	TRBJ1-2	TGTGCCAGCAGGGACAGGGAAATGTCTGGCTACACCTTC	CASRDREMSGYTF
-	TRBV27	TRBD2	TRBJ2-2	TGTGCCAGCAGGCGGGGGTACTATGACACCGGGGAGCTGTTTTTT	CASRRGYYDTGELFF
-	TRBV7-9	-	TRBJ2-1	TGTGCCAGCAGCTTAGGAGGTAGGGGTCACAATGAGCAGTTCTTC	CASSLGGRGHNEQFF
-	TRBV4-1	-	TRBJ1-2	TGCGCCAGCAGCCAAGACGCAGGCAACAGGTATGGCTACACCTTC	CASSQDAGNRYGYTF
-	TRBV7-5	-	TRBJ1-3	TGTGTCAGAAGCGGCCGAGGAGCGTTCCGCACCATATATTTT	CVRSGRGAFRTIYF
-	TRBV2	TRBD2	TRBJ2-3	TGTGCCAGCAGTGTCTCGAAGGGACTAGCGGGGAGCACAGATACGCAGTATTTT	CASSVSKGLAGSTDTQYF
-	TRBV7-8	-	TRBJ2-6	TGTGCCAGCAGCTCTACAGGTCCAACCAGCGTTGGGGCCAACGTCCTGACTTTC	CASSSTGPTSVGANVLTF
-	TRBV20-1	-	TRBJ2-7	TGCAGTGCTAAACGGGACGAGCAGTACTTC	CSAKRDEQYF
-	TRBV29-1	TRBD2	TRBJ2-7	TGCAGCGTTGAATGGGCTAGCGGGAGTAGCGAGCAGTACTTC	CSVEWASGSSEQYF
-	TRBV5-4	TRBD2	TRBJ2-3	TGTGCCAGCAGCTTGGGGAATAGCGGGGGGTGGGATACGCAGTATTTT	CASSLGNSGGWDTQYF
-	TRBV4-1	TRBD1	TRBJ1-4	TGCGCCAGCAGCCAAGGCACAGGGGCAAAACTGTTTTTT	CASSQGTGAKLFF
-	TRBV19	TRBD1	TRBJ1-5	TGTGCCAGTAAACAGACCAGACAGGGGAATCAGCCCCAGCATTTT	CASKQTRQGNQPQHF
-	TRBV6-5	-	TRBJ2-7	TGTGCCAGCAGTTACTCCCAGGGATCCTACGAGCAGTACTTC	CASSYSQGSYEQYF
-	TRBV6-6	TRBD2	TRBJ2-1	TGTGCCAGCAGAGGACCGGGGGGAGCTTCCCATGAGCAGTTCTTC	CASRGPGGASHEQFF
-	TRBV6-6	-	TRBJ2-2	TGTGCCAGCAGTTACAGCGTCACCGGGGAGCTGTTTTTT	CASSYSVTGELFF